The entry below describes one T cell receptor beta chain. Germline trimming cut 3 bases from V and 8 bases from J; bases unmatched to any gene: 12. This CDR3 has 15 amino acids. CDR1 and CDR2 (germline): MDHEN, SYDVKM. This sample was included in a study of blood T cell repertoires in COVID-19. Background on the study: Italy, Spain and the United States were the sources of the convalescent and acute COVID-19 samples. T cells, B-cell-depleted T cells, or PBMCs supplied cDNA or gDNA.

Original processing methods: Amplification from reference gene primers served as the basis for estimated nucleated cell counts. Generated by immunoSEQ multiplex PCR, the TCRdb table keeps only in-frame clones and is missing some. V and J calls and clone size are given by that table; D and trimming were obtained from the DNA. The data show 95,000 to 100,000 clones, more than 75% seen once. Input material: peripheral blood. The receptor was isolated from a woman aged 25 to 39 with acute or convalescent COVID-19. This chain uses TRBV28 with TRBJ1-2; 7 nucleotides line up with TRBD1. The CDR3 DNA reads TGTGCCAGCAGTTTCGAACAGGGGACCTCCTTGGGCTACACCTTC. Its translation is CASSFEQGTSLGYTF.